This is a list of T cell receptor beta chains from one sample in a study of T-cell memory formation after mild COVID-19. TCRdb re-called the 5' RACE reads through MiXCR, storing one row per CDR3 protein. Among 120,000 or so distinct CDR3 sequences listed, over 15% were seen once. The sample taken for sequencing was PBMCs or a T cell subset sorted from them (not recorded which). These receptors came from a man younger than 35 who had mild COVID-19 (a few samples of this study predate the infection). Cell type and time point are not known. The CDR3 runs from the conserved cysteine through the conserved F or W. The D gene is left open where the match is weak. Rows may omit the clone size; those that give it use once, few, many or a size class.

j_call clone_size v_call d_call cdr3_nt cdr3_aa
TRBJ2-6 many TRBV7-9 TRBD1 TGTGCCAGCACCGGACAGGGGGCGGCCTCCGGGGCCAACGTCCTGACTTTC CASTGQGAASGANVLTF
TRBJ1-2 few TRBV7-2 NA TGTGCCAGCAGCTTACGACAGATGAATGGCTACACCTTC CASSLRQMNGYTF
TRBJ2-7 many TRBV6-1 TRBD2 TGTGCCAGCAGTGGACTAGCGGCCTCCTACGAGCAGTACTTC CASSGLAASYEQYF
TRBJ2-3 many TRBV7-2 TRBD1 TGTGCCAGCAGCCCCGGACAGGGTACCGCAGATACGCAGTATTTT CASSPGQGTADTQYF
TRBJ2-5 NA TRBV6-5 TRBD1 TGTGCCAGCAGTTACCCGGGACAGGACCAGTACTTC CASSYPGQDQYF
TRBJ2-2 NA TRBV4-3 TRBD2 TGCGCCAGCAGCCCATTTCTTCCTAGCGGGGGAGCCGGGGAGCTGTTTTTT CASSPFLPSGGAGELFF
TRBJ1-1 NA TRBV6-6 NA TGTGCCAGCAGAGCTGACAGGATGAGCATGAACACTGAAGCTTTCTTT CASRADRMSMNTEAFF
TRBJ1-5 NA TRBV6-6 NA TGTGCCAGCAGTTACGCACGCCAGGGGCGCCACCAGCATTTT CASSYARQGRHQHF
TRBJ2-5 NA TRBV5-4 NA TGTGCCAGCAGCTTTCCCGCAGCTAACTCAGAGACCCAGTACTTC CASSFPAANSETQYF
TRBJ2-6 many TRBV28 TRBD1 TGTGCCAGCAGTTTAATTTATCAGGGGGAAGGATCTGGGGCCAACGTCCTGACTTTC CASSLIYQGEGSGANVLTF
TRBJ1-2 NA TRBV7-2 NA TGTGCCAGCAGCTTAGGACCCAGGGGTGGGGGGGCCTATGGCTACACCTTC CASSLGPRGGGAYGYTF
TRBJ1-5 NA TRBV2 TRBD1 TGTGCCAGCACTTGGGGGGGGGACAGCGATAGCAATCAGCCCCAGCATTTT CASTWGGDSDSNQPQHF
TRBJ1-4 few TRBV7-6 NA TGTGCCAGCAGCCAGAGGGCAGCCCATAATGAAAAACTGTTTTTT CASSQRAAHNEKLFF
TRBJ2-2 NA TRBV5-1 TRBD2 TGCGCCAGCAGCAACACCCCAAGCGGGGTCACGCCCGGGGAGCTGTTTTTT CASSNTPSGVTPGELFF
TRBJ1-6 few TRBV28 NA TGTGCCAGCAGTTTGACCTTAGCACCCCTCCACTTT CASSLTLAPLHF
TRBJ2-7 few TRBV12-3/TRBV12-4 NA TGTGCCAGCAGGCGTGGGGTCGTAACCTACGAGCAGTACTTC CASRRGVVTYEQYF
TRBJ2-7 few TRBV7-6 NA TGTGCCAGCAGCCCCGGCTACGAGCAGTACTTC CASSPGYEQYF
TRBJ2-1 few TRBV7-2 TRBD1 TGTGCCAGCAGAAGTCGGACAGGGGAAGGTGAGCAGTTCTTC CASRSRTGEGEQFF
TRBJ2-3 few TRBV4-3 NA TGCGCCAGCAGCCCGAGGGCGGGGACCGAAGATACGCAGTATTTT CASSPRAGTEDTQYF
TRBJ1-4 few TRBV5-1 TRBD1 TGCGCCAGCAGCTCAGGACAGGGCTTTCGGTATGAAAAACTGTTTTTT CASSSGQGFRYEKLFF
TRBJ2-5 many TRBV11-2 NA TGTGCCAGCAATCTAGCGCACCAAGAGACCCAGTACTTC CASNLAHQETQYF
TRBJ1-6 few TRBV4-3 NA TGCGCCAGCAGCCAAGTTCTGGGGCAGAATTCACCCCTCCACTTT CASSQVLGQNSPLHF
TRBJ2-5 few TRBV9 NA TGTGCCAGCAGCCCCCTCTGGGGGGCACAAGAGACCCAGTACTTC CASSPLWGAQETQYF
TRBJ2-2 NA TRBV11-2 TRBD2 TGTGCCAGCAGCTTTCCCCGGACACTAGCGGGGGGGCCTATCACCGGGGAGCTGTTTTTT CASSFPRTLAGGPITGELFF
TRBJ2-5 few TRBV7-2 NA TGTGCCAGCAGCTTACACGGGGAGACCCAGTACTTC CASSLHGETQYF
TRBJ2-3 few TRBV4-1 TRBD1 TGCGCCAGCAGCCAAGATCGAGGACAGGGGACGCCAGATACGCAGTATTTT CASSQDRGQGTPDTQYF
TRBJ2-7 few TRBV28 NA TGTGCCAGCAGTTTAGTGCTGAGCTCCTACGAGCAGTACTTC CASSLVLSSYEQYF
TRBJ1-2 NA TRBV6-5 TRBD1 TGTGCCAGCAGTCAGGACAGGGTGGATGGCTACACCTTC CASSQDRVDGYTF
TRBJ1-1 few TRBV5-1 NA TGCGCCAGCAGCGAGACGGTAAGGGGCAGGAGCGCTTCTTGGATCGAGAACACTGAAGCTTTCTTT CASSETVRGRSASWIENTEAFF
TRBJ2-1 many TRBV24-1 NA TGTGCCACCAGTGACTTCACAGGGTTGAATAATGAGCAGTTCTTC CATSDFTGLNNEQFF
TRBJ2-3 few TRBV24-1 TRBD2 TGTGCCACCAGTGATCCAAAGCGGGGTTTTACAGATACGCAGTATTTT CATSDPKRGFTDTQYF
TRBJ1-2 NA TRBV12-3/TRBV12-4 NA TGTGCCAGCAGTTCCAAGGACCGTATGAGAAACTATGGCTACACCTTC CASSSKDRMRNYGYTF
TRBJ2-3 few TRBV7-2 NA TGTGCCAGCAGCTCAACCGGTAATTCAGATACGCAGTATTTT CASSSTGNSDTQYF
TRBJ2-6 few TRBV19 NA TGTGCCAGTAGTATCGGACGGAGCTCTGGGGCCAACGTCCTGACTTTC CASSIGRSSGANVLTF
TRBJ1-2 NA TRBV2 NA TGTGCCAGCAGTGAACAGTCTAACTATGGCTACACCTTC CASSEQSNYGYTF
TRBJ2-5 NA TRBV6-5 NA TGTGCCAGCAGTTGGATTACTAGAGGGCAAGAGACCCAGTACTTC CASSWITRGQETQYF
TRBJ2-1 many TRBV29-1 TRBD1 TGCAGCGTACACACAGGGGGCCCCCAGCAGTTCTTC CSVHTGGPQQFF
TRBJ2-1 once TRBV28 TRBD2 TGTGCCAGCAGTTTATCCTCCTCTAGCGGGCCGACCTCCTACAATGAGCAGTTCTTC CASSLSSSSGPTSYNEQFF
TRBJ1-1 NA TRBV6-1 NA TGTGCCAGCAGTGAATCTTTGGCGGCTTTCTTT CASSESLAAFF
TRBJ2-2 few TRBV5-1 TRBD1 TGCGCCAGCAGCCCGAGGGGGCGCGGCACCGGGGAGCTGTTTTTT CASSPRGRGTGELFF
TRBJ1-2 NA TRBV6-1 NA TGTGCCAGCAGGGACGGGGGGCAAGGGGCGTATGGCTACACCTTC CASRDGGQGAYGYTF
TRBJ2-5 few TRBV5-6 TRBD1 TGTGCCAGCAGCTTGGGACAGGGGTGGAAGACCCAGTACTTC CASSLGQGWKTQYF
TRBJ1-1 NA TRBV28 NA TGTGCCAGCAGTTCTCGGGGAGGAGGGAACACTGAAGCTTTCTTT CASSSRGGGNTEAFF